This TCR beta chain was identified during a study (dated by TCRdb to the mid-2010s). This clonotype showed up just a few times. Its antigen is not yet known. It has no much larger one-base neighbor in the sample; base qualities were not kept. V and J are truncated by 1 base and 3 bases respectively, leaving an intervening sequence of 13 bases. Including the terminal cysteine and phenylalanine, the CDR3 comprises 15 residues. The retained sequence is limited to the CDR3, 45 bases, with the frame set at the first base. CDR1 SGHNT and CDR2 YYREEE are derived from the germline V gene (reference sequence). The library was obtained by RT-PCR. The instrument was an Illumina MiSeq. TCRdb reworked the public reads: Q25 trimming with fastp, MiXCR clone assembly, productive beta chains retained. For every CDR3 protein sequence, its rows merge into one entry that carries the most common genes and DNA. Counted in this sample were about 700,000 distinct CDR3 sequences; over 12% of them appeared once. The top ten constitute 3% to 4.5% of the sample.

The origin of this receptor is a female donor in good health, serving as a healthy control. The sample taken for sequencing was memory CD4+ T cells from blood. The V gene is TRBV5-4 and the J gene is TRBJ2-5; the D gene is possibly TRBD1 or TRBD2, with 6 bases matching each. The nucleotide sequence reads TGTGCCAGCAGCTTGTGGGGGGCGGGCGAAGAGACCCAGTACTTC. Its product reads: CASSLWGAGEETQYF.